These 25 T cell receptor beta chains were sequenced from one sample in a study of T cell responses to AZD1222 COVID-19 vaccine. Sequenced by immunoSEQ multiplex PCR; TCRdb stores in-frame clones only, minus some. Of around 110,000 clones listed, approximately 85% are singletons. Sequenced here: peripheral blood, sampled on day 0 of MenACWY control vaccination. The source of these receptors is an adult in good health.

The V gene is TRBV5-1, the J gene TRBJ1-6; no firm D call. Per germline, CDR1 SGHRS and CDR2 YFSETQ. The V gene lost 2 bases and the J gene lost 6 bases, with 12 bases spanning the gap. This CDR3 has 15 amino acids. CDR3 residues: CASSFAELLNSPLHF. The CDR3 region has the DNA TGCGCCAGCAGCTTTGCCGAACTTCTTAATTCACCCCTCCACTTT.

The rearrangement joins TRBV11-2 to TRBJ2-2; D possibly corresponds to TRBD2 (5 bases). Trimming cost V 5 bases and J 2 bases, with 18 bases left between them. Germline-derived CDR1 and CDR2 are SGHAT and FQNNGV. The CDR3 loop spans 17 amino acids. The CDR3: CASSPQLPGINTGELFF. For the CDR3, the DNA is TGTGCCAGCAGCCCTCAGTTGCCCGGGATTAACACCGGGGAGCTGTTTTTT.

V is TRBV7-3 and J is TRBJ2-1, with 13 bases that match TRBD2. From germline, CDR1 is SGHTA and CDR2 FQGTGA. After removal of 5 bases from V and 5 bases from J, the junction contained 6 bases not matched to a gene. CDR3 length: 16 residues. The CDR3 region has the DNA TGTGCCAGCAGCCTTTTAGGACTAGCGGGGGACAATGAGCAGTTCTTC. Its protein is CASSLLGLAGDNEQFF.

The chain links TRBV15 to TRBJ2-1, with 7 bases aligning to TRBD2. V trimming: 4 bases; J trimming: 0 bases; junction bases outside the gene matches: 3. Germline CDR1 LNHNV, CDR2 YYDKDF (reference sequence). This CDR3 contains 15 residues. The CDR3 sequence is CATSTPGGSYNEQFF. Written as DNA, the CDR3 is TGTGCCACCAGCACCCCGGGGGGCTCCTACAATGAGCAGTTCTTC.

The chain carries TRBV9 and TRBJ1-2; 9 positions match TRBD1. This CDR3 contains 15 residues. J gave up 8 bases and V 4 bases, and 12 bases lay outside the gene matches. Germline V gene data show CDR1 as SGDLS and CDR2 as YYNGEE. The CDR3 region has the DNA TGTGCCAGCAGCCCCGACAGGGGGACCTTAGGGGGCTACACCTTC. This codes for CASSPDRGTLGGYTF.

The chain is built from TRBV5-5 and TRBJ2-7; no clear D gene. The CDR3 length is 14 residues. Germline-derived CDR1 and CDR2 are SGHKS and YYEKEE (reference sequence). Trimming left V 6 bases short and J 0 bases short, with 13 bases between. Here the CDR3 reads CASKGRVGSYEQYF. DNA of the CDR3: TGTGCCAGCAAGGGAAGGGTGGGCTCCTACGAGCAGTACTTC.

The J gene is TRBJ2-4, the V gene TRBV6-4, with D perhaps matching TRBD1 or TRBD2 (6 bases each). Deletions cut 0 bases from V and 1 base from J, with 19 bases between. The CDR3 has 19 amino acids. Germline V CDR1 and CDR2: MRHNA, SNTAGT. The CDR3 region is CASSDSGNGGLPAKNIQYF. CDR3 sequence (DNA): TGTGCCAGCAGTGACTCTGGAAATGGGGGGCTCCCGGCCAAAAACATTCAGTACTTC.

The V call is TRBV7-8, the J call TRBJ1-1; D not resolved. The CDR3 is made up of 13 amino acids. V lost 5 bases, J lost 1 base, and 8 bases lay in between. Per the germline V gene, CDR1 is SGHVS and CDR2 is FQNEAQ. The CDR3 DNA is TGTGCCAGCAGCGCCCAACAGAACACTGAAGCTTTCTTT. Its protein is CASSAQQNTEAFF.

This clone has a single count. The chain couples TRBV6-6 to TRBJ1-5; possibly TRBD1 for D (6 bases). Germline CDR1 reads MNHNY; CDR2 reads SVGAGI (reference sequence). The CDR3 is 14 residues long. The V end was cut by 4 bases, the J end by 11 bases, with 18 bases between. DNA of the CDR3: TGTGCCAGCAGTTCCCATCAGGGGTGTATGACCCAGCATTTT. It encodes CASSSHQGCMTQHF.

This clone came up once. The chain links TRBV28 to TRBJ2-2; 11 positions match TRBD2. Germline CDR1 MDHEN, CDR2 SYDVKM. The CDR3 spans 14 residues. Trimming took 10 bases from V and 6 from J; bases not matched to a gene: 7. The CDR3 DNA sequence: TGTGCCACCACGACTAGCGGGGACGCCGGGGAGCTGTTTTTT. It codes for CATTTSGDAGELFF.

This chain links TRBV19 with TRBJ2-1, with TRBD1 as a possible D gene (5 bases). The CDR3 loop spans 15 amino acids. Germline V gene lookup returns CDR1 LNHDA and CDR2 SQIVND (reference sequence). V was trimmed by 3 bases and J by 8 bases, leaving 17 bases between them. The CDR3 sequence is CASSIQGPTADEQFF. DNA of the CDR3: TGTGCCAGTAGTATTCAGGGCCCCACGGCGGATGAGCAGTTCTTC.

The chain links TRBV19 to TRBJ1-1, with D unresolved. Trimming pared 3 bases from V and 3 bases from J, leaving 8 bases between. There are 13 residues in the CDR3. In germline, CDR1 is LNHDA, CDR2 SQIVND (reference sequence). Written as DNA, the CDR3 is TGTGCCAGTAGTATTGCACAAGACACTGAAGCTTTCTTT. Protein sequence: CASSIAQDTEAFF.

J is TRBJ1-6 and V is TRBV5-4, with D perhaps matching TRBD1 (6 bases). V lost 0 bases, J lost 14 bases, and 12 bases lay in between. Germline loops: CDR1 SGHNT, CDR2 YYREEE (reference sequence). There are 13 residues in the CDR3. CDR3 in amino acids: CASSLEGGRTLHF. The CDR3, as DNA: TGTGCCAGCAGCTTGGAGGGGGGGCGAACCCTCCACTTT.

This rearrangement joins TRBV27 to TRBJ1-2; no clear D gene. Germline CDR1 reads MNHEY; CDR2 reads SMNVEV (reference sequence). This CDR3 contains 12 residues. The germline V and J ends were trimmed by 10 bases and 4 bases, with 13 bases remaining between them. The CDR3 DNA reads TGTGCCACCCGAAGGTCCTCCTATGGCTACACCTTC. Its translation is CATRRSSYGYTF.

The CDR3 DNA sequence: TGTGCCAGCCGGACTACAGGGACCTATGGCTACACCTTC. It yields the protein CASRTTGTYGYTF. The genes are TRBV28 and TRBJ1-2; D is possibly TRBD1 (6 bases). The V gene lost 8 bases and the J gene lost 4 bases, with 14 bases spanning the gap. The CDR3 is made up of 13 amino acids. The germline CDR1 and CDR2 sequences are MDHEN and SYDVKM.

V gene TRBV28 combines with J gene TRBJ1-2; D is unresolved. V gave up 7 bases and J gave up 8 bases, with 26 bases separating them. The CDR3 length is 16 residues. Germline V gene data show CDR1 as MDHEN and CDR2 as SYDVKM. CDR3: CASNPPDGVRDWGYTF. The CDR3 coding sequence is TGTGCCAGCAACCCCCCAGATGGGGTTCGGGATTGGGGCTACACCTTC.

The V and J genes are TRBV7-3 and TRBJ1-1; D gene ambiguous. CDR3 length equals 13 residues. Looked up from germline, CDR1 is SGHTA and CDR2 is FQGTGA. Trimming pared 2 bases from V and 0 bases from J, leaving 4 bases between. This CDR3 is CASSLQMNTEAFF. The CDR3 DNA sequence: TGTGCCAGCAGCTTACAGATGAACACTGAAGCTTTCTTT. The variable domain in full, with the rest retrieved from reference TRBV7-3 and TRBJ1-1, is GAGVSQTPSNKVTEKGKYVELRCDPISGHTALYWYRQSLGQGPEFLIYFQGTGAADDSGLPNDRFFAVRPEGSVSTLKIQRTERGDSAVYLCASSLQMNTEAFFGQGTRLTVV.

V is TRBV18 and J is TRBJ2-7; 10 bases line up with TRBD1. CDR1 and CDR2 from the germline V gene are KGHSH and LQKENI. The CDR3 has 15 residues. Trimming removed 3 bases from V and 6 bases from J; junction bases left unmatched: 8. The CDR3, as DNA: TGTGCCAGCTCACCCATTGGGACAGGGGAGTCCGAGCAGTACTTC. Amino acid sequence: CASSPIGTGESEQYF.

V usage is TRBV2 and J usage is TRBJ2-5; TRBD2 matches at 10 bases. The CDR3 extends over 16 amino acids. The J segment lost 2 bases and the V segment lost 7 bases, leaving 10 bases of the junction unmatched. Germline-derived CDR1 and CDR2 are SNHLY and FYNNEI. CDR3 in DNA: TGTGCCAGCACCCTCGGGGGAGCGGGGGGGCAAGAGACCCAGTACTTC. Protein product: CASTLGGAGGQETQYF.

CDR3 in DNA: TGTGCCAGCAGCTCCCTAGGGATAGGGGGCTATGGCTACACCTTC. Translation: CASSSLGIGGYGYTF. The V call is TRBV7-2, the J call TRBJ1-2; tentative D call: TRBD1 (6 bases). This CDR3 has 15 amino acids. Trimming shortened V by 4 bases and J by 4 bases, and 16 bases separated the two germline ends. Germline loops: CDR1 SGHTA, CDR2 FQGNSA.

This clone was observed once. V gene TRBV7-2 combines with J gene TRBJ2-3; D uncertain. V was shortened by 6 bases and J by 0 bases, with 10 bases between the two germline ends. The germline V gene has CDR1 SGHTA and CDR2 FQGNSA. The CDR3 has 14 amino acids. For the CDR3, the DNA is TGTGCCAGCAGGGTCGGCCTTAGCACAGATACGCAGTATTTT. The encoded protein is CASRVGLSTDTQYF.

Written as DNA, the CDR3 is TGTGCCAGCAGTGAGGGTCACTCTGGAAACACCATATATTTT. This sequence encodes CASSEGHSGNTIYF. The gene calls are TRBV6-1 and TRBJ1-3; D remains ambiguous. CDR3 size: 14 residues. Germline assignment: CDR1 MNHNS and CDR2 SASEGT. Trimming took 3 bases from V and 0 from J, leaving 6 bases between them.

This clone was observed a single time. The rearrangement links TRBV19 to TRBJ1-5, with D tentatively TRBD1 (6 bases). V lost 5 bases and J 7 bases, leaving 18 bases between the germline ends. The germline V gene encodes CDR1 LNHDA and CDR2 SQIVND (reference sequence). The CDR3 is 15 residues long. CDR3 amino acids: CASSPIGQGRQPQHF. The CDR3 DNA sequence: TGTGCCAGTAGTCCAATCGGGCAGGGGAGACAGCCCCAGCATTTT.

The chain joins TRBV29-1 to TRBJ1-2, with TRBD1 as a possible D gene (5 bases). Deletions cut 4 bases from V and 8 bases from J, with 14 bases between. Germline CDR1 reads SQVTM; CDR2 reads ANQGSEA. CDR3 length: 12 amino acids. Here the CDR3 DNA reads TGCAGCGTTGGTGCGTTAGGGGAAGGCTACACCTTC. Protein sequence: CSVGALGEGYTF.

The genes are TRBV24-1 and TRBJ2-5; D tentatively reads TRBD1 or TRBD2 (5 bases each). CDR3 length equals 16 residues. Trimming stripped 5 bases from V and 4 bases from J, with 19 bases between. The germline CDR1 and CDR2 sequences are KGHDR and SFDVKD. The CDR3: CATSAPSQGSGETQYF. The DNA of the CDR3 is TGTGCCACCAGTGCCCCTTCCCAGGGAAGCGGAGAGACCCAGTACTTC.